The 2 T cell receptor beta chains below come from one sample, sequenced in a study of response to subunit inactivated influenza vaccine. One entry per CDR3 protein, called by TCRdb with MiXCR from the RT-PCR reads. The table has under 800,000 distinct CDR3 sequences, approximately 13% seen once; the top ten hold 6% to 8%. This sample comprised PBMCs from blood, obtained around 15 days before vaccination. The receptors stem from a man aged 50 to 60 who received an inactivated influenza vaccine.

This clonotype has just a few counts. The chain has TRBV6-5 and TRBJ2-1, with TRBD2 identical over 10 bases. CDR1 is MNHEY, CDR2 SVGAGI, per germline. V trimming: 3 bases; J trimming: 6 bases; junction bases outside the gene matches: 8. This CDR3 has 16 amino acids. The DNA of the CDR3 is TGTGCCAGCAGTTATTTGGGGACTAGCGTATTCAATGAGCAGTTCTTC. The encoded protein is CASSYLGTSVFNEQFF.

The gene calls are TRBV12-3 or TRBV12-4 and TRBJ1-5; possible D gene TRBD1, 6 bases. The CDR3 spans 14 residues. The V gene lost 2 bases and the J gene lost 6 bases, with 11 bases spanning the gap. The CDR3 protein is CASSLTGRFQPQHF. The DNA for the CDR3 is TGTGCCAGCAGTTTAACAGGGAGGTTTCAGCCCCAGCATTTT.